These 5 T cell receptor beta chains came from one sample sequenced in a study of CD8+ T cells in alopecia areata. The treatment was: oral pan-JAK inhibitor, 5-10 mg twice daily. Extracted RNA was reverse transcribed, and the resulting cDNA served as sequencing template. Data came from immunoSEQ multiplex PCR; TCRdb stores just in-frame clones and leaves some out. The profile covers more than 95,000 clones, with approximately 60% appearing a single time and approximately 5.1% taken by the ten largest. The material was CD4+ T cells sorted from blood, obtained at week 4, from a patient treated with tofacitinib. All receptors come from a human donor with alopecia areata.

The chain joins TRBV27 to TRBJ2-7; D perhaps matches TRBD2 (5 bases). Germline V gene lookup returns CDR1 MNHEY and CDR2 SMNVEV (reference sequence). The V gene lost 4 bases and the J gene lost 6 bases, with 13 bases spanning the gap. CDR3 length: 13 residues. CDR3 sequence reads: CASSSEPGSEQYF. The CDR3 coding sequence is TGTGCCAGCAGTTCCGAGCCGGGGTCCGAGCAGTACTTC.

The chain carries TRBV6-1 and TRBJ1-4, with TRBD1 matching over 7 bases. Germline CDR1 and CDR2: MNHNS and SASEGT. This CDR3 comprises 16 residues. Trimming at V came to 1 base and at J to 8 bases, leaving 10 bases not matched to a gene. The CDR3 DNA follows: TGTGCCAGCAGTGAAGTCCTAAACAGGGGAAACGAAAAACTGTTTTTT. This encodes CASSEVLNRGNEKLFF.

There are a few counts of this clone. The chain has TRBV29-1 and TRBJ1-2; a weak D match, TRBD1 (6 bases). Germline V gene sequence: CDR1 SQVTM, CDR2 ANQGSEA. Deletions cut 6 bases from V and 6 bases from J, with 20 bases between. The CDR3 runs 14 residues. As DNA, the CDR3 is TGCAGCGTCGCCCCCGGCAGGGGAATCGATGGCTACACCTTC. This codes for CSVAPGRGIDGYTF.

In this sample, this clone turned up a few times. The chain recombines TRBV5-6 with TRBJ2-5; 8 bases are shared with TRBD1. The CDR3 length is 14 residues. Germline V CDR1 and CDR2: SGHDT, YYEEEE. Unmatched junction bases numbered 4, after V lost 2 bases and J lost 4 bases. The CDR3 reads CASSFGQGRETQYF. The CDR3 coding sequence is TGTGCCAGCAGCTTCGGACAGGGTAGAGAGACCCAGTACTTC.

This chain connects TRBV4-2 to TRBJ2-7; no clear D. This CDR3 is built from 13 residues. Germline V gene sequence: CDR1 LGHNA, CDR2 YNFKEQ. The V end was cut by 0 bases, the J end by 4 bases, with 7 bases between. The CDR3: CASSQDMPYEQYF. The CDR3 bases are TGTGCCAGCAGCCAAGATATGCCGTACGAGCAGTACTTC.